A single sample gave rise to the 24 T cell receptor beta chains below, sequenced in a study of T cells in Graves' hyperthyroidism and ophthalmopathy. RNA transcripts yielded amplified TCR beta CDR3 regions. HTBI primers were used for first-round RT-PCR of the TCR CDR3. TCRdb processed the multiplex PCR reads anew with MiXCR; each CDR3 protein has one entry. The sample contains about 640,000 distinct CDR3 sequences, about 45% of which appear only once. The sample taken for sequencing was peripheral blood or thyroid tissue (not recorded which). The receptor source for this set is an adult man with Graves' disease, either hyperthyroidism or ophthalmopathy (not recorded which).

The chain combines TRBV2 with TRBJ1-1; 7 bases are shared with TRBD1. Trimming took 8 bases from V and 0 from J; bases not matched to a gene: 6. Germline V lookup: CDR1 SNHLY, CDR2 FYNNEI. CDR3 size: 14 residues. CDR3 in DNA: TGTGCCAGCCTTACAGGGGAGCTGAACACTGAAGCTTTCTTT. Its protein product is CASLTGELNTEAFF.

At least ten counts were recorded for this clonotype. V is TRBV25-1 and J is TRBJ1-4; D is possibly TRBD1 (6 bases). V lost 8 bases to trimming and J lost 0 bases, with 13 bases between them. The CDR3 covers 15 residues. Looked up from germline, CDR1 is MGHDK and CDR2 is SYGVNS. CDR3 DNA sequence: TGTGCCAGCTCGACAGGCCGATCAACTAATGAAAAACTGTTTTTT. Residues: CASSTGRSTNEKLFF.

The chain couples TRBV18 to TRBJ2-7; possibly TRBD2 for D (6 bases). V lost 3 bases, J lost 2 bases, and 11 bases lay in between. CDR1 KGHSH and CDR2 LQKENI come from the germline V gene. The CDR3 is 14 residues long. CDR3 bases: TGTGCCAGCTCACCGCGGTGGGGGGCCTACGAGCAGTACTTC. Translated, it gives CASSPRWGAYEQYF.

The chain uses TRBV20-1 and TRBJ2-7; the match to TRBD2 covers 8 bases. The CDR3 contains 15 residues. Germline V lookup: CDR1 DFQATT, CDR2 SNEGSKA (reference sequence). Trimming at V came to 6 bases and at J to 0 bases, leaving 10 bases not matched to a gene. The CDR3 DNA reads as TGCAGTGCCGATTCAGCGGGGGAAAGCTCCTACGAGCAGTACTTC. This translates into CSADSAGESSYEQYF.

This clonotype showed up many times. V gene TRBV24-1 combines with J gene TRBJ2-5; D gene uncertain. The CDR3 has 14 residues. CDR1 and CDR2 (germline): KGHDR, SFDVKD. Trimming took off 4 bases at V and 0 bases at J, with 8 bases between the two ends. The CDR3 loop is CATSEGPYQETQYF. The CDR3 DNA follows: TGTGCCACCAGTGAGGGTCCTTACCAAGAGACCCAGTACTTC.

This clonotype was seen only a few times. The chain recombines TRBV5-5 with TRBJ1-6; TRBD1 might be the D (5 bases). This CDR3 spans 17 amino acids. Trimming took 4 bases from V and 4 from J, leaving 18 bases between them. Germline assignment: CDR1 SGHKS and CDR2 YYEKEE (reference sequence). CDR3 DNA: TGTGCCAGCAGCCAAGATCAGGGAGCCATGTATAATTCACCCCTCCACTTT. Translating gives CASSQDQGAMYNSPLHF.

This clonotype was seen a few times. The chain joins TRBV5-1 to TRBJ2-2; D ambiguous. Germline CDR1 and CDR2: SGHRS and YFSETQ. The CDR3 is made up of 13 amino acids. V gave up 4 bases and J gave up 3 bases, with 7 bases separating them. The CDR3 loop is CASSPPDTGELFF. The CDR3 region has the DNA TGCGCCAGCAGCCCGCCAGACACCGGGGAGCTGTTTTTT.

The CDR3 loop is CASVTGGSQYF. The CDR3, as DNA: TGTGCCAGCGTGACAGGGGGGTCGCAGTACTTC. The chain uses TRBV2 and TRBJ2-7, with 9 bases fitting TRBD1. V was pared by 8 bases and J by 9 bases, with 5 bases of the junction left unmatched. In germline, CDR1 is SNHLY, CDR2 FYNNEI. The CDR3 contains 11 residues. The whole variable domain, remainder taken from reference TRBV2 and TRBJ2-7, is EPEVTQTPSHQVTQMGQEVILRCVPISNHLYFYWYRQILGQKVEFLVSFYNNEISEKSEIFDDQFSVERPDGSNFTLKIRSTKLEDSAMYFCASVTGGSQYFGPGTRLTVT.

This clonotype was seen at least ten times. The J gene is TRBJ2-2, the V gene TRBV2, with a weak D call TRBD1 (5 bases). The CDR3 length is 15 residues. The ends were cut back, 3 bases at V and 2 bases at J, with 10 bases in the middle. The germline gives CDR1 SNHLY, CDR2 FYNNEI. CDR3 DNA sequence: TGTGCCAGCAGTGAGGGGCAGACCAACACCGGGGAGCTGTTTTTT. Translation gives CASSEGQTNTGELFF. The full variable domain, its missing parts supplied by reference TRBV2 and TRBJ2-2, is EPEVTQTPSHQVTQMGQEVILRCVPISNHLYFYWYRQILGQKVEFLVSFYNNEISEKSEIFDDQFSVERPDGSNFTLKIRSTKLEDSAMYFCASSEGQTNTGELFFGEGSRLTVL.

This sequence joins TRBV15 and TRBJ1-5, with 8 nucleotides matching TRBD1. CDR3 length equals 15 residues. The V and J ends lost 6 bases and 4 bases, in that order; junction bases with no gene match: 8. Per the germline V gene, CDR1 is LNHNV and CDR2 is YYDKDF (reference sequence). CDR3 nucleotide sequence: TGTGCCACCAGAGAAACAGGGGGAATAAATCAGCCCCAGCATTTT. It specifies CATRETGGINQPQHF.

This clonotype was recorded a few times. The chain is built from TRBV5-1 and TRBJ1-1; D is undetermined. The germline V gene encodes CDR1 SGHRS and CDR2 YFSETQ. The CDR3 covers 14 residues. V was clipped by 2 bases and J by 1 base, with 9 bases between them. The CDR3 spells CASSLDEWNTEAFF. The CDR3 DNA follows: TGCGCCAGCAGCTTAGATGAATGGAACACTGAAGCTTTCTTT.

The rearrangement links TRBV7-9 to TRBJ1-2, with D tentatively TRBD1 (5 bases). Trimming took off 5 bases at V and 4 bases at J, with 14 bases between the two ends. CDR1 and CDR2 from the germline V gene are SEHNR and FQNEAQ (reference sequence). This CDR3 is built from 14 residues. Here the CDR3 DNA reads TGTGCCAGCAGCGTCCCCGGGGCGGGCTATGGCTACACCTTC. As protein: CASSVPGAGYGYTF. Using reference TRBV7-9 and TRBJ1-2 for the parts outside the CDR3, the full variable domain is DTGVSQNPRHKITKRGQNVTFRCDPISEHNRLYWYRQTLGQGPEFLTYFQNEAQLEKSRLLSDRFSAERPKGSFSTLEIQRTEQGDSAMYLCASSVPGAGYGYTFGSGTRLTVV.

This chain uses TRBV12-3 or TRBV12-4 with TRBJ1-5, with 9 bases lining up with TRBD1. CDR3 size: 17 residues. Trimming at V came to 3 bases and at J to 7 bases, leaving 13 bases not matched to a gene. The CDR3 loop is CASSLRGQGLGPQPQHF. As DNA, the CDR3 is TGTGCCAGCAGTTTGAGGGGACAGGGCTTAGGGCCCCAGCCCCAGCATTTT.

This clonotype occurred a few times. The genes are TRBV29-1 and TRBJ1-2; 9 positions agree with TRBD1. Germline V gene lookup returns CDR1 SQVTM and CDR2 ANQGSEA. The CDR3 is 14 residues long. V gave up 3 bases and J gave up 2 bases; unmatched junction bases: 4. CDR3 protein: CSVDRQGGNYGYTF. In DNA, the CDR3 is TGCAGCGTTGACAGACAGGGGGGAAACTATGGCTACACCTTC.

In its sample, this clonotype was seen many times. This chain's CDR3 is CASSPDGQGQRSPLHF. The CDR3 DNA reads TGCGCCAGCAGCCCAGACGGACAGGGTCAACGTTCACCCCTCCACTTT. The chain couples TRBV5-1 to TRBJ1-6; 8 bases agree with TRBD1. With 4 bases clipped from V and 9 bases from J, the junction kept 12 bases outside the gene matches. The CDR3 loop spans 16 amino acids. Per germline, CDR1 SGHRS and CDR2 YFSETQ.

This clonotype has ten or more counts. DNA for the CDR3: TGTGCCAGCATGGGCACCGGACATCCGAAAAGCTACGAGCAGTACTTC. It specifies CASMGTGHPKSYEQYF. V and J are TRBV25-1 and TRBJ2-7; tentative D call: TRBD1 (5 bases). The length of the CDR3 is 16 residues. V lost 7 bases to trimming and J lost 3 bases, with 22 bases between them. Germline CDR1 is MGHDK and CDR2 is SYGVNS.

The CDR3 reads CSARDGFRGLNTGELFF. The CDR3 DNA is TGCAGTGCTAGAGATGGGTTCCGCGGTTTGAACACCGGGGAGCTGTTTTTT. This chain uses TRBV20-1 with TRBJ2-2; no firm D call. V lost 0 bases and J lost 1, with 15 bases in between. This CDR3 spans 17 amino acids. Germline assignment: CDR1 DFQATT and CDR2 SNEGSKA (reference sequence).

This chain links TRBV9 with TRBJ1-2; 9 bases line up with TRBD1. The CDR3 consists of 14 residues. CDR1 SGDLS and CDR2 YYNGEE come from the germline V gene. The trim removed 3 bases at V and 8 bases at J, leaving 8 bases unmatched. The CDR3 spells CASSDAHRGQGYTF. CDR3 nucleotides: TGTGCCAGCAGCGACGCTCACAGGGGGCAAGGCTACACCTTC. The full variable domain, rest sourced from reference TRBV9 and TRBJ1-2, is DSGVTQTPKHLITATGQRVTLRCSPRSGDLSVYWYQQSLDQGLQFLIQYYNGEERAKGNILERFSAQQFPDLHSELNLSSLELGDSALYFCASSDAHRGQGYTFGSGTRLTVV.

V and J are TRBV3-1 and TRBJ2-7; D is perhaps TRBD2 (6 bases). The length of the CDR3 is 14 residues. Germline-derived CDR1 and CDR2 are LGHDT and YNNKEL (reference sequence). Trimming left V 2 bases short and J 4 bases short, with 12 bases between. CDR3 residues: CASSQRDGGYEQYF. In DNA form, the CDR3 reads TGTGCCAGCAGCCAAAGGGACGGAGGGTACGAGCAGTACTTC.

In its sample, this clonotype was seen many times. The rearrangement uses TRBV7-9 and TRBJ2-7; 8 bases line up with TRBD1. V shed 4 bases and J 4 bases; nucleotides not matched to a gene: 6. Germline-derived CDR1 and CDR2 are SEHNR and FQNEAQ (reference sequence). The CDR3 has 14 residues. The CDR3 coding sequence is TGTGCCAGCAGCTCATGGACAGGGCGATACGAGCAGTACTTC. This gives the protein CASSSWTGRYEQYF.

The CDR3 loop reads CAIKGEAGNTF. CDR3 coding DNA: TGTGCCATCAAGGGGGAAGCTGGAAACACCTTC. The J gene is TRBJ1-2, the V gene TRBV12-3 or TRBV12-4; D is possibly TRBD1 (6 bases). The CDR3 loop spans 11 amino acids. Trimming pared 10 bases from V and 12 bases from J, leaving 18 bases between.

V gene TRBV29-1 combines with J gene TRBJ2-5, with D possibly TRBD2 on 5 matching bases. The germline CDR1 and CDR2 sequences are SQVTM and ANQGSEA. Trimming removed 8 bases at V and 5 bases at J, with 12 bases between. The CDR3 consists of 11 residues. The CDR3 sequence is CSSRGWETQYF. The CDR3 nucleotides are TGCAGCTCAAGAGGGTGGGAGACCCAGTACTTC.

The CDR3 DNA reads TGTGCCAGTAGTATGGTGGTCAGCCAAGAGACCCAGTACTTC. This codes for CASSMVVSQETQYF. The genes are TRBV19 and TRBJ2-5; D is ambiguous. CDR3 length: 14 residues. In germline, CDR1 is LNHDA, CDR2 SQIVND (reference sequence). V dropped 3 bases and J dropped 1 base, with 9 bases sitting between them.

This clonotype was counted once. The chain recombines TRBV6-6 with TRBJ2-7; D gene unclear. The germline CDR1 and CDR2 sequences are MNHNY and SVGAGI (reference sequence). The CDR3 extends over 14 amino acids. Trimming removed 6 bases from V and 0 bases from J, with 12 bases in between. Written as DNA, the CDR3 is TGTGCCAGCAGCCGACAACACAGCTCCTACGAGCAGTACTTC. This encodes CASSRQHSSYEQYF.